Following are 10 T cell receptor beta chains from one sample sequenced in a study of blood T cells in healthy people across ages. Primed by a sample-barcoded 5' primer and a J-beta primer mix, a second PCR proceeded for 7 to 11 cycles. MiXCR, run by TCRdb on the 5' RACE reads, gives a single entry per CDR3 protein. The table has 1.5 million to 2 million distinct CDR3 sequences, approximately 50% seen once; the top ten hold approximately 2.1%. The sequencing input was blood. These receptors all stem from a woman aged 40 to 50 in good health.

This chain joins TRBV20-1 and TRBJ2-5; possible D gene TRBD2, 5 bases. This CDR3 contains 15 residues. Trimming left V 6 bases short and J 2 bases short, with 19 bases between. Per the germline V gene, CDR1 is DFQATT and CDR2 is SNEGSKA (reference sequence). The CDR3 loop is CSALEWSGRQETQYF. The DNA for the CDR3 is TGCAGTGCCTTGGAGTGGTCGGGGAGACAAGAGACCCAGTACTTC.

The J gene is TRBJ1-2, the V gene TRBV4-3, with 8 bases lining up with TRBD1. CDR1 is LGHNA, CDR2 YSLEER, per germline. The V segment lost 0 bases and the J segment 6 bases; nucleotides outside the gene matches: 6. This CDR3 is 15 amino acids long. The CDR3 here is CASSQDGTGGNGYTF. DNA of the CDR3: TGCGCCAGCAGCCAAGATGGAACAGGGGGTAATGGCTACACCTTC.

This clonotype was seen only a few times. The V and J genes are TRBV20-1 and TRBJ2-3; possible D gene TRBD2, 5 bases. The CDR3 extends over 11 amino acids. Germline V lookup: CDR1 DFQATT, CDR2 SNEGSKA (reference sequence). The germline V and J ends were trimmed by 5 bases and 10 bases, with 13 bases remaining between them. The CDR3 is CSARAGDPQYF. CDR3 sequence (DNA): TGCAGTGCTCGGGCCGGGGATCCGCAGTATTTT.

The J gene is TRBJ2-7, the V gene TRBV6-5; D is unresolved. V lost 5 bases and J 2 bases, leaving 13 bases between the germline ends. Germline V CDR1 and CDR2: MNHEY, SVGAGI. This CDR3 region has 14 residues. The CDR3 spells CASSQSPHPYEQYF. In DNA, the CDR3 is TGTGCCAGCAGTCAATCTCCGCATCCCTACGAGCAGTACTTC.

V gene TRBV20-1 combines with J gene TRBJ2-4, with 8 bases aligning to TRBD1. With the DNA end fitting TRBJ2-7 better, the J assignment may be wrong. The CDR3 is made up of 14 amino acids. Per germline, CDR1 DFQATT and CDR2 SNEGSKA (reference sequence). DNA of the CDR3: TGCAGTGCTCCCAGACAGGGGAAGGTTTACGAGCAGTACTTC. Its translation is CSAPRQGKVYEQYF.

The chain is built from TRBV11-2 and TRBJ2-1, with no clear D. The CDR3 has 16 residues. Trimming removed 5 bases from V and 1 base from J, with 15 bases in between. Germline CDR1 is SGHAT and CDR2 is FQNNGV. CDR3 nucleotide sequence: TGTGCCAGCAGCCCTCCCCGGGCTTGGTCCTACAATGAGCAGTTCTTC. This sequence encodes CASSPPRAWSYNEQFF.

This clonotype came up a few times. The gene calls are TRBV28 and TRBJ1-2; D not resolved. V lost 2 bases, J lost 8 bases, and 12 bases lay in between. The CDR3 sequence is 13 residues long. Germline CDR1 MDHEN, CDR2 SYDVKM. CDR3 residues: CASSLLWPPGYTF. The DNA of the CDR3 is TGTGCCAGCAGTTTACTCTGGCCCCCCGGCTACACCTTC.

This clonotype was recorded a few times. J is TRBJ1-6 and V is TRBV4-2; no reliable D call. The CDR3 spans 15 residues. In germline, CDR1 is LGHNA, CDR2 YNFKEQ. V lost 0 bases, J lost 4 bases, and 7 bases lay in between. This CDR3 is CASSQEGGYNSPLHF. CDR3 bases: TGTGCCAGCAGCCAAGAAGGCGGGTATAATTCACCCCTCCACTTT.

The chain links TRBV28 to TRBJ2-4; D gene uncertain. There are 14 residues in the CDR3. Trimming took 5 bases from V and 8 from J, leaving 16 bases between them. CDR1 is MDHEN and CDR2 is SYDVKM in the germline V gene. CDR3 residues: CASSGWGVTDIQYF. CDR3 bases: TGTGCCAGCAGTGGGTGGGGTGTAACGGACATTCAGTACTTC.

Here the CDR3 reads CASSPRPGAIEAFF. CDR3 sequence (DNA): TGTGCCAGCAGCCCGCGGCCCGGCGCTATTGAAGCTTTCTTT. This chain links TRBV11-2 with TRBJ1-1; no clear D. The length of the CDR3 is 14 residues. CDR1 is SGHAT, CDR2 FQNNGV, per germline. Trimming removed 5 bases at V and 7 bases at J, with 17 bases between.